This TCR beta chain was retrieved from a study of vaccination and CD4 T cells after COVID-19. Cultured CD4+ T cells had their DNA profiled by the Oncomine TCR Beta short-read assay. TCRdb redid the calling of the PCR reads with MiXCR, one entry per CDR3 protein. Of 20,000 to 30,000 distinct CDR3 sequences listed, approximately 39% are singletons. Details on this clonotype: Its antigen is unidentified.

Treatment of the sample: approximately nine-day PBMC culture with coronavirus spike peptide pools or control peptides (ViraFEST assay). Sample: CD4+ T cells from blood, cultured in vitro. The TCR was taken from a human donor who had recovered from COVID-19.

The CDR3 protein is CASSPGAETYEQYF. CDR3 DNA sequence: TGTGCCAGCTCACCGGGGGCGGAGACCTACGAGCAGTACTTC. The chain links TRBV18 to TRBJ2-7, with D possibly being TRBD1 (6 bases). The germline gives CDR1 KGHSH, CDR2 LQKENI. This CDR3 spans 14 amino acids. Trimming left V 3 bases short and J 2 bases short, with 11 bases between.